This TCR beta chain was identified in a study of vaccination effects on CD4 cells after COVID-19 (dated by TCRdb to between 2022 and 2023). At the level of the whole study: Across the study, the median time from the second dose to post-vaccine sampling was 72 days (range 14 to 241). Cultures from other donors in the study were sequenced with the Oncomine TCR Beta short-read assay on an Illumina iSeq 100. The study compared SARS-CoV-2 spike-specific CD4+ TCR repertoires before and after mRNA vaccination in COVID-19 convalescent patients and infection-naive vaccine recipients. The full study included 9 to 10 COVID-19 convalescent patients and several SARS-CoV-2-naive healthy vaccine recipients. What the study reported, not specific to this receptor: Marked clonal contraction was observed in both infection-induced and vaccine-induced clones at late post-vaccination timepoints, consistent with waning T cell responses. In healthy vaccine recipients, vaccine-induced clones were almost all SARS-CoV-2 mono-reactive, with only 1 of 255 cross-reactive with common cold coronaviruses. The study was limited by a small number of convalescent patients and lacked early post-infection timepoints.

Preparation of the library involved the immunoSEQ multiplex PCR assay. DNA from the cultured and isolated CD4+ T cells underwent TCR beta CDR3 sequencing. The study's own analysis went as follows. Non-productive TCR sequences were discarded, and reads were trimmed to the CDR3 region, with only CDR3s of 7 or more amino acids retained. Antigen-specific clonotypes were identified using the MANAFEST web app by comparison of expansion in peptide wells against reference cultures. For clones to be considered positive, expansion at FDR<0.05 versus reference and all other wells, an odds ratio above 5, and a frequency above 0.1% in two replicate wells were required. A clonotype was called cross-reactive if it was significantly expanded both in SARS-CoV-2 spike wells and in at least one common cold coronavirus spike condition. CDR3 similarity was assessed by Levenshtein distance with the stringdist R package, and unrooted trees were built with ape in R 3.6.1. TCRdb holds this immuneACCESS table with in-frame rearrangements only. Some clones are missing; in checked studies, unresolved V genes explain under half, and the rest has no known cause. V, J and clone size were drawn from that table, and D and trimming were deduced from the DNA. Within this sample are approximately 28,000 clones, with more than 65% of them counted one time only. Of the sample, about 14% is held by the ten largest clones.

The ViraFEST assay stimulated PBMC with viral peptide pools and then used TCR sequencing to identify antigen-specific CD4+ T cell clonotypes by expansion. After about 9 days of culture, CD4+ T cells were isolated with the EasySep CD4+ T cell isolation kit. Participants received two doses of either the BNT162b2 or the mRNA-1273 mRNA SARS-CoV-2 vaccine. Negative nucleocapsid antibody results before and after vaccination confirmed that the healthy vaccine recipients had no prior SARS-CoV-2 infection. Each well held some 1.9 million PBMC cultured in IMDM containing roughly 5% human AB serum, 9.5 to 10 IU/ml IL-2 and gentamicin, along with around 9.1 ug/ml peptides. On days 3 and 7, half of the culture medium was replaced with fresh IL-2-containing medium. Unless noted otherwise, every peptide stimulation condition was cultured in triplicate wells. PBMC were separated from whole blood using Ficoll-Paque Plus gradient centrifugation and were then either cryopreserved at -140C or used fresh. The spike proteins of SARS-CoV-2 and of the common cold coronaviruses HCoV-NL63, HCoV-OC43 and HCoV-229E were spanned by overlapping peptide pools. Genomic DNA was extracted from cultured CD4+ T cells with the QIAamp micro DNA kit.

Relative to germline, V is missing 3 bases and J is missing 4 bases, with 5 bases of the junction outside any gene match. From cysteine to phenylalanine, the CDR3 is 14 amino acids long. Only the CDR3 portion is preserved as DNA: 42 bases, with reading frame beginning at the first base. Reading the germline V gene (reference sequence) gives CDR1 GTSNPN and CDR2 SVGIG. This clone showed up just a few times. What antigen it recognizes has not been identified. Per-base qualities were not stored, and no clone one base away is much larger. Sample: CD4+ T cells from PBMCs cultured with HCoV-229E spike peptides, taken after COVID-19 vaccination. The cell subset or site label, read with the paper, signifies: HCoV-229E spike overlapping peptide pool stimulation. This receptor was obtained from a human donor who received a COVID-19 vaccine. The V and J segments used are TRBV30 and TRBJ1-2; 10 bases in between match TRBD1. The CDR3 amino acid sequence is: CAWRTRTGGYGYTF. The bases read TGTGCCTGGAGAACCAGGACAGGGGGCTATGGCTACACCTTC.